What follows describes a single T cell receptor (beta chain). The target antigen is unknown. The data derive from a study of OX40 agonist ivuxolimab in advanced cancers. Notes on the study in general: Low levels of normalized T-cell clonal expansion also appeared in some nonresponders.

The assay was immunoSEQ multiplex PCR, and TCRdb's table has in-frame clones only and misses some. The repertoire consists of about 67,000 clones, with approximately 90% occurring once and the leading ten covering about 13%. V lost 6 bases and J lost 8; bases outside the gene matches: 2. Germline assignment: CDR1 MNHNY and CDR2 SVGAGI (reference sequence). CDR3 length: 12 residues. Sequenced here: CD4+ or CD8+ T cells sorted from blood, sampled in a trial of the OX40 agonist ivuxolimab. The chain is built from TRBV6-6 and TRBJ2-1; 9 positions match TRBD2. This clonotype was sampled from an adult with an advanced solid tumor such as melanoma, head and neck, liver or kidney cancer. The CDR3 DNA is TGTGCCAGCAGCTGGACTAGCGATGAGCAGTTCTTC. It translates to CASSWTSDEQFF.